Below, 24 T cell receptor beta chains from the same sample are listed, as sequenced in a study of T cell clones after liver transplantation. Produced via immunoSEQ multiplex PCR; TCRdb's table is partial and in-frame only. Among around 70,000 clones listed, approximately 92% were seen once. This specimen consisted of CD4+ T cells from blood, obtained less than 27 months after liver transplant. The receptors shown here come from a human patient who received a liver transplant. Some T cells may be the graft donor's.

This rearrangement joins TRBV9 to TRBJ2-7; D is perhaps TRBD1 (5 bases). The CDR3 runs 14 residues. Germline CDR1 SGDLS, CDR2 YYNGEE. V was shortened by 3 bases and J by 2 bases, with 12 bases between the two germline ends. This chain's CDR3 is CASSGTKETYEQYF. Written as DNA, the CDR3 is TGTGCCAGCAGCGGGACAAAAGAGACCTACGAGCAGTACTTC.

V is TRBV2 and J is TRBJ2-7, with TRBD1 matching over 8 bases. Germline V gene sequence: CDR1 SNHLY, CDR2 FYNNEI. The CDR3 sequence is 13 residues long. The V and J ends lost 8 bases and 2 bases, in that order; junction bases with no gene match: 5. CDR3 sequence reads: CASGGQAAYEQYF. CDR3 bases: TGTGCCAGCGGGGGACAGGCCGCCTACGAGCAGTACTTC.

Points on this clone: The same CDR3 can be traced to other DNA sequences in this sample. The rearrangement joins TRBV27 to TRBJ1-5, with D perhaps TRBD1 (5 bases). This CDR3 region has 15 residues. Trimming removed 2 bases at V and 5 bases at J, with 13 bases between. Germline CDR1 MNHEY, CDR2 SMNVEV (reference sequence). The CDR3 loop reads CASSLLHGTHQPQHF. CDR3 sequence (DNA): TGTGCCAGCAGTTTACTTCACGGGACGCATCAGCCCCAGCATTTT.

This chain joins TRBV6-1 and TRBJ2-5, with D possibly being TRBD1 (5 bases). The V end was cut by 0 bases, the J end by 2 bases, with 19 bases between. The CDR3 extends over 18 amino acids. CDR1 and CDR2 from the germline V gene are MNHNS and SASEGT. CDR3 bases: TGTGCCAGCAGTGAAGCGGATAGGGGCCGACAACCTCAAGAGACCCAGTACTTC. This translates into CASSEADRGRQPQETQYF.

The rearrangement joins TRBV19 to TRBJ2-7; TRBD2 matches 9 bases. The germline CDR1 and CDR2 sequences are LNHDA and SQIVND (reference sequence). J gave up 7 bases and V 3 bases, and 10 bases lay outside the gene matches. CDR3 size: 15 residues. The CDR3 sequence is CASSIGSGGLKEQYF. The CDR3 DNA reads TGTGCCAGTAGTATCGGTAGCGGGGGCTTGAAAGAGCAGTACTTC.

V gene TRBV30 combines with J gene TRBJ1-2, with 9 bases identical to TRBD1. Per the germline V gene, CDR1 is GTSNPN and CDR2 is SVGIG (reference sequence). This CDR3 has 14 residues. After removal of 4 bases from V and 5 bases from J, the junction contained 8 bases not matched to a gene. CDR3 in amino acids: CAWNRGQGGYGYTF. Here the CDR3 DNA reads TGTGCCTGGAACAGGGGGCAAGGAGGGTATGGCTACACCTTC.

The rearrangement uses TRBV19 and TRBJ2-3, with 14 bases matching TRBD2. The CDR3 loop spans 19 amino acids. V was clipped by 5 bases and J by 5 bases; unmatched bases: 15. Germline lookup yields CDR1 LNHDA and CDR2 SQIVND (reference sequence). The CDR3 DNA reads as TGTGCCAGTAGTTCACTGACTAGCGGGAGGGCGGGGGTACGAGATACGCAGTATTTT. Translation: CASSSLTSGRAGVRDTQYF. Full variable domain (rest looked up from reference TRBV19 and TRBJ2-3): DGGITQSPKYLFRKEGQNVTLSCEQNLNHDAMYWYRQDPGQGLRLIYYSQIVNDFQKGDIAEGYSVSREKKESFPLTVTSAQKNPTAFYLCASSSLTSGRAGVRDTQYFGPGTRLTVL.

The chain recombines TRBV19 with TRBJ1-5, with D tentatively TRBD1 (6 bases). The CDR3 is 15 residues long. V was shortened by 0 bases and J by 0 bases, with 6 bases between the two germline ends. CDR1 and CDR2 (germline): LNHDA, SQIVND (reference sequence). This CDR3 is CASSIEDSSNQPQHF. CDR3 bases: TGTGCCAGTAGTATAGAGGACAGTAGCAATCAGCCCCAGCATTTT.

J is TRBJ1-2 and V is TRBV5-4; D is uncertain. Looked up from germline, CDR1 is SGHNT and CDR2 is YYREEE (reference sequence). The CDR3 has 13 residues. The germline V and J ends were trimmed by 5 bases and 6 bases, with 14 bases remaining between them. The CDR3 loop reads CASSSGSRHGYTF. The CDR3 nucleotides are TGTGCCAGCAGTTCGGGTTCCCGGCATGGCTACACCTTC.

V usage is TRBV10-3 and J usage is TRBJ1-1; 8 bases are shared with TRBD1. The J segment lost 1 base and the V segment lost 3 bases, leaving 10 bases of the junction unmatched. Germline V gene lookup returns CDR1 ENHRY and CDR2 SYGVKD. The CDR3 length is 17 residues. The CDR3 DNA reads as TGTGCCATCAGTGACGGCAGGGGGCGCGGGAAGAACACTGAAGCTTTCTTT. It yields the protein CAISDGRGRGKNTEAFF.

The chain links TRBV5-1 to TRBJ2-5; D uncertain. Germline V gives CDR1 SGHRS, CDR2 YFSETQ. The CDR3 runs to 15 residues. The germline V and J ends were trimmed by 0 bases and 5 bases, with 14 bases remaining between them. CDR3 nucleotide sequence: TGCGCCAGCAGCTTGGAAGGGTTGGGCACGGAGACCCAGTACTTC. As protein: CASSLEGLGTETQYF.

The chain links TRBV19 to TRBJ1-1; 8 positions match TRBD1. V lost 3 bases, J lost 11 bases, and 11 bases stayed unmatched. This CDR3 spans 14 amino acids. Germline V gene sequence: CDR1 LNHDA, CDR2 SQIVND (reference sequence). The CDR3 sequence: CASSIGGQGVEAFF. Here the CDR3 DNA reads TGTGCCAGTAGTATCGGAGGACAGGGTGTCGAGGCTTTCTTT.

The CDR3 bases are TGTGCCAGCAGTAATCCCGGGACTAGCGGCACAGATACGCAGTATTTT. This translates into CASSNPGTSGTDTQYF. The chain is built from TRBV6-6 and TRBJ2-3; 10 bases agree with TRBD2. This CDR3 contains 16 residues. V lost 5 bases and J lost 1; bases outside the gene matches: 6. Germline CDR1 is MNHNY and CDR2 is SVGAGI (reference sequence).

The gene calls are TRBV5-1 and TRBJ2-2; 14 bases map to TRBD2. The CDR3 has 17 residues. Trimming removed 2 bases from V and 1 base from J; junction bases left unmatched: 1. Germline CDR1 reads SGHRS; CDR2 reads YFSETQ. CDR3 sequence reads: CASSFGLAGGNTGELFF. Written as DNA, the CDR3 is TGCGCCAGCAGCTTTGGACTAGCGGGAGGGAACACCGGGGAGCTGTTTTTT. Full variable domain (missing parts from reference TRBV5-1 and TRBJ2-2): KAGVTQTPRYLIKTRGQQVTLSCSPISGHRSVSWYQQTPGQGLQFLFEYFSETQRNKGNFPGRFSGRQFSNSRSEMNVSTLELGDSALYLCASSFGLAGGNTGELFFGEGSRLTVL.

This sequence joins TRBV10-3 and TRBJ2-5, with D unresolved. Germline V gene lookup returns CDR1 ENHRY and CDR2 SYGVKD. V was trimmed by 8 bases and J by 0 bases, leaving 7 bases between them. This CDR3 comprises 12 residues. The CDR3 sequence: CAIAQDQETQYF. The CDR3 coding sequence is TGTGCCATCGCCCAGGACCAAGAGACCCAGTACTTC.

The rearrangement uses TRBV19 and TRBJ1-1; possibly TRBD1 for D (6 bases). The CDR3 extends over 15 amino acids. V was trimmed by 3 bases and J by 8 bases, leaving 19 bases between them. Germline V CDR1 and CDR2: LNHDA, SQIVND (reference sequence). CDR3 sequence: CASSMLGGGRAEAFF. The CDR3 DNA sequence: TGTGCCAGTAGTATGCTAGGCGGGGGCCGGGCCGAAGCTTTCTTT.

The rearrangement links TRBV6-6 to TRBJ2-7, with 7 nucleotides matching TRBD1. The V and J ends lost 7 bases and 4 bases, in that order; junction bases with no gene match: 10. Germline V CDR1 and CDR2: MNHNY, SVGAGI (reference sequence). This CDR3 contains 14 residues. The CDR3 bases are TGTGCCAGCACCCAGGACAGGCCGGGTTACGAGCAGTACTTC. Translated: CASTQDRPGYEQYF.

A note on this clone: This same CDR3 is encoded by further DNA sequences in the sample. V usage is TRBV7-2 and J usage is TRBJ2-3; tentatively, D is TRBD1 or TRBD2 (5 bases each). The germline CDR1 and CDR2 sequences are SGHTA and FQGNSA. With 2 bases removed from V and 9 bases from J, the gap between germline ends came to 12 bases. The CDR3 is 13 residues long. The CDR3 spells CASSLTRGRTQYF. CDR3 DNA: TGTGCCAGCAGCTTAACGAGGGGAAGGACGCAGTATTTT.

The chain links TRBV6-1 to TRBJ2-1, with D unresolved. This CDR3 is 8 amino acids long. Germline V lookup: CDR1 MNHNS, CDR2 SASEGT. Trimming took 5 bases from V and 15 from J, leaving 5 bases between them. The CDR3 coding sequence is TGTGCCAGCAGTAACAGGTTCTTC. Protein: CASSNRFF.

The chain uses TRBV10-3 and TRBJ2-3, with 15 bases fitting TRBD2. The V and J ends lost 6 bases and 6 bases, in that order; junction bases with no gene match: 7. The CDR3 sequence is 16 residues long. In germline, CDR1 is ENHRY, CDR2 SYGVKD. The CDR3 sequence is CAIREPGTSGRDTQYF. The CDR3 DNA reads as TGTGCCATCAGGGAGCCTGGGACTAGCGGGAGGGATACGCAGTATTTT.

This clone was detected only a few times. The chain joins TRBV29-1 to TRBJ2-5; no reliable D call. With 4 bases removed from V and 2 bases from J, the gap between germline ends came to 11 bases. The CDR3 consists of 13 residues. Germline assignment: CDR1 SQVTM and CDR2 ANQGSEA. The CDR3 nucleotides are TGCAGCGTTGGGGCAGTACGACAAGAGACCCAGTACTTC. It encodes CSVGAVRQETQYF.

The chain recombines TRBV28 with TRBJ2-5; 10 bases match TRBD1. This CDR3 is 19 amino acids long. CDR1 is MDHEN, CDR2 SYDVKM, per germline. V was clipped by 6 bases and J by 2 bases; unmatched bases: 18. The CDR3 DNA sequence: TGTGCCAGCAGGGGAGGGACAGGGGAACCCTGGAATATTCAAGAGACCCAGTACTTC. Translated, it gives CASRGGTGEPWNIQETQYF.

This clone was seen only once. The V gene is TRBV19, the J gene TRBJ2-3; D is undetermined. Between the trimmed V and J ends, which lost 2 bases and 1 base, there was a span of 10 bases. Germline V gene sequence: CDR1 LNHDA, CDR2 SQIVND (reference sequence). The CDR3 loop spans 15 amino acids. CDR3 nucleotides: TGTGCCAGTAGTATATCGCTCACCGGCACAGATACGCAGTATTTT. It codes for CASSISLTGTDTQYF.

The CDR3 region is CASSFRGIYGYTF. The CDR3 region has the DNA TGTGCCAGCAGTTTCCGAGGGATCTATGGCTACACCTTC. The rearrangement uses TRBV28 and TRBJ1-2, with D unresolved. V lost 3 bases and J 4 bases, leaving 9 bases between the germline ends. The CDR3 is 13 residues long. CDR1 is MDHEN, CDR2 SYDVKM, per germline.